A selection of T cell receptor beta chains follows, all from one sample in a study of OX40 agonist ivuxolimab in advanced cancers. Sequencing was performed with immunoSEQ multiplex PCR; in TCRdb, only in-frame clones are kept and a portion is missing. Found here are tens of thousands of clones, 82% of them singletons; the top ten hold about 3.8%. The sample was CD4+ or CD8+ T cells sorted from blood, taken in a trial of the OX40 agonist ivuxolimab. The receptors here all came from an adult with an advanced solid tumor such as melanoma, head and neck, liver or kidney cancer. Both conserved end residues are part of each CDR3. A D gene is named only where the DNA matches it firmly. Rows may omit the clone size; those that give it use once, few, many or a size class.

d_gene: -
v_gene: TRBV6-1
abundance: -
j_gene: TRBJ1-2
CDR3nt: TGTGCCAGCAGCTCTAAGTTTGGAACCGGCTACACCTTC
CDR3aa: CASSSKFGTGYTF

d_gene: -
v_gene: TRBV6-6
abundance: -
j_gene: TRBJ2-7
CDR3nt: TGTGCCAGCAGTTACGGGAGAGACCTGTACTTC
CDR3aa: CASSYGRDLYF

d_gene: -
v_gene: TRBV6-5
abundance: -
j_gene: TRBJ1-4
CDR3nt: TGTGCCAGCAGTTGGGGTCAGGGGATGGAAAAACTGTTTTTT
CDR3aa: CASSWGQGMEKLFF

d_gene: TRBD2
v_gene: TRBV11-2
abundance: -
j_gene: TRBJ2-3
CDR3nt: TGTGCCAGCAGCCAAAGACCCGGGACTAGCGGGAGCGCAGATACGCAGTATTTT
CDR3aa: CASSQRPGTSGSADTQYF

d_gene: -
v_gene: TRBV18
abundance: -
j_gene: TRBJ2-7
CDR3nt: TGTGCCAGCTCACCCGTCACCTACGAGCAGTACTTC
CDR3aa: CASSPVTYEQYF

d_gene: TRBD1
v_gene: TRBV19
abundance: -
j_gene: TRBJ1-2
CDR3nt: TGTGCCAGTAGGGACCGGGACAGACTAAACTATGGCTACACCTTC
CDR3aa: CASRDRDRLNYGYTF

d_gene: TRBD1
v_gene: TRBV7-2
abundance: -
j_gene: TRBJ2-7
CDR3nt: TGTGCCAGCAGCCAGACGGACAGGAACTACGAGCAGTACTTC
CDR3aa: CASSQTDRNYEQYF

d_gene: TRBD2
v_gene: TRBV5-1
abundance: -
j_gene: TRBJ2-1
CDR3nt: TGCGCCAGCAGACGGACCTTAGCGGGCAATAACCCCTCCTACAATGAGCAGTTCTTC
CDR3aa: CASRRTLAGNNPSYNEQFF

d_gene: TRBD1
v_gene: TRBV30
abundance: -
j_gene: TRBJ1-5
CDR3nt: TGTGCCTGGAGTGGAGGGACAGGGGGCACCAATCAGCCCCAGCATTTT
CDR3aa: CAWSGGTGGTNQPQHF

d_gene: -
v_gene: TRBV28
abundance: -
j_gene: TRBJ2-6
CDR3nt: TGTGCCAGCAGTTCTATCAGTACTGGGGCCAACGTCCTGACTTTC
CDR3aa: CASSSISTGANVLTF

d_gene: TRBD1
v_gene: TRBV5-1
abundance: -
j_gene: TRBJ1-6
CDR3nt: TGCGCCAGCAGCTTAGGGACAGGAACCTATTCACCCCTCCACTTT
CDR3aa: CASSLGTGTYSPLHF

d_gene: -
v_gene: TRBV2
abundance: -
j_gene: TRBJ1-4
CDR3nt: TGTGCCAGCATCAGGGGCCGGGGTGAAAAACTGTTTTTT
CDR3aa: CASIRGRGEKLFF

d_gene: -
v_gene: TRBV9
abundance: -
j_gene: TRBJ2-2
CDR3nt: TGTGCCAGCAGCGTTGGGCGGAACTTGAACACCGGGGAGCTGTTTTTT
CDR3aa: CASSVGRNLNTGELFF

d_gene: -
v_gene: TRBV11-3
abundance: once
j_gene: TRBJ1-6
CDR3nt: TGTGCCAGCAGCGTAGGTGGGGCAGGCCTCTATAATTCACCCCTCCACTTT
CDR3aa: CASSVGGAGLYNSPLHF

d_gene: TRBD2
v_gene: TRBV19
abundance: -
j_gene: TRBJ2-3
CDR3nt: TGTGCCAGTAGTATAGAGGCGACTAGCGATACGCAGTATTTT
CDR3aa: CASSIEATSDTQYF

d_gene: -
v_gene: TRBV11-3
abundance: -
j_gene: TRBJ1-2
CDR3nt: TGTGCCAGCATCTCCAGGGAAGTAAGTGGCTACACCTTC
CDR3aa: CASISREVSGYTF

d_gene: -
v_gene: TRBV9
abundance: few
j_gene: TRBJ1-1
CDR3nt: TGTGCCAGCGGAGGGGGAGGGAGGGGCCATGAGGACACTGAAGCTTTCTTT
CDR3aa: CASGGGGRGHEDTEAFF

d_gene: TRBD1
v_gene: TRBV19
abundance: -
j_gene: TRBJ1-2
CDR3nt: TGTGCCACCAACGAGGGGGCGCGGGGCTACACCTTC
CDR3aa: CATNEGARGYTF

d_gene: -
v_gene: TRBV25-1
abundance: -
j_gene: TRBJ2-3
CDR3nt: TGTGCCAGCAGTAGGGGGGCGGGGGCGCAGGCTGATACGCAGTATTTT
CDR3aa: CASSRGAGAQADTQYF

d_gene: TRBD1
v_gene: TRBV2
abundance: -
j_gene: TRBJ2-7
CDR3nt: TGTGCCAGCAGTGGAGCGCCTACAGGGGGTCGCCTCTACGAGCAGTACTTC
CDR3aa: CASSGAPTGGRLYEQYF

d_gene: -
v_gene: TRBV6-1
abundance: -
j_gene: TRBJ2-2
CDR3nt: TGTGCCAGCAGTGGAGTCTCCGGGACTCTCACCGGGGAGCTGTTTTTT
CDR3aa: CASSGVSGTLTGELFF

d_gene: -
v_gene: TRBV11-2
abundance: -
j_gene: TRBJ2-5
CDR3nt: TGTGCCAGCAGTTCCTCCGGGACCCAAGGGGAGACCCAGTACTTC
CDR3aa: CASSSSGTQGETQYF

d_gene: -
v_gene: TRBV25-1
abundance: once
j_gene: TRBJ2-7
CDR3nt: TGTGCCAGCAGTCATTTGAGCTCCTACGAGCAGTACTTC
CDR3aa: CASSHLSSYEQYF

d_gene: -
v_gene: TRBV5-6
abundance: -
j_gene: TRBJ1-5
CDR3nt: TGTGCCAGCAGCTTGGGTTCGGGGCCTAGCAATCAGCCCCAGCATTTT
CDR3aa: CASSLGSGPSNQPQHF

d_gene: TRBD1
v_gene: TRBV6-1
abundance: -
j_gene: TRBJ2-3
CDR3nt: TGTGCCAGCAGCGTAGACAGGGTAGTACGAGATACGCAGTATTTT
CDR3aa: CASSVDRVVRDTQYF

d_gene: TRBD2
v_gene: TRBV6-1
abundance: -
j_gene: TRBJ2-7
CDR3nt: TGTGCCAGCAGTGTCTCCTCGGGGGGAATATACGAGCAGTACTTC
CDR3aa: CASSVSSGGIYEQYF

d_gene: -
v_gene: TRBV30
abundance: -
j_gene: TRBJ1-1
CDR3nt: TGTGCCTGGAGGGCAATGGCTGAAGCTTTCTTT
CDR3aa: CAWRAMAEAFF

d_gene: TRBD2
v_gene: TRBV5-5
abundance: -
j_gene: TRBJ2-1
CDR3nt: TGTGCCAGCAGCTGGGGGACTAGCGGTAATGAGCAGTTCTTC
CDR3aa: CASSWGTSGNEQFF

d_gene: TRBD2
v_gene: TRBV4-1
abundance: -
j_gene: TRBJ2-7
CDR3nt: TGCGCCAGCAGCCTCGGAGCGGGGGCCTACGAGCAGTACTTC
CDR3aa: CASSLGAGAYEQYF

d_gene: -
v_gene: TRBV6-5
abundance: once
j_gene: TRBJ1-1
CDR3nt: TGTGCCAGCAGCCCCGGGACTCGCCGTAGACTTGAAGCTTTCTTT
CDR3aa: CASSPGTRRRLEAFF

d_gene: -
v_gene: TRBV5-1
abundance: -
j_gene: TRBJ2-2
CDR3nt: TGCGCCAGCAGCTTCCATCGCACCGGGGAGCTGTTTTTT
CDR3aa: CASSFHRTGELFF

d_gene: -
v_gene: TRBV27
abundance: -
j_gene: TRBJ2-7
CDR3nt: TGTGCCAGCAGCAAGCCCCCCGGGTCGAGGAACGAGCAGTACTTC
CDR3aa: CASSKPPGSRNEQYF

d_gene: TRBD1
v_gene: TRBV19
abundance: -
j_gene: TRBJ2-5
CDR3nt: TGTGCCAGTAGTTTACAGGGGGTGGCAAAGACCCAGTACTTC
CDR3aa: CASSLQGVAKTQYF

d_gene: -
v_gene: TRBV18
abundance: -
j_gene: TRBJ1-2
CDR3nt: TGTGCCAGCTCACCACAGACCCCGGGCCAGTCTAACTATGGCTACACCTTC
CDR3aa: CASSPQTPGQSNYGYTF

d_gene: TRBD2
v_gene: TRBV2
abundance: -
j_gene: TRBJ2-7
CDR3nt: TGTGCCAGCAAACGGGAGGGCCTCCTTTACGAGCAGTACTTC
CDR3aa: CASKREGLLYEQYF

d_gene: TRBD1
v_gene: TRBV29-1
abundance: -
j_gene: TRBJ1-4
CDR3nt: TGCAGCGTTGCGAGGGCAGGCCCGGGACAGGGGGGTCGAGAAAAACTGTTTTTT
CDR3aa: CSVARAGPGQGGREKLFF

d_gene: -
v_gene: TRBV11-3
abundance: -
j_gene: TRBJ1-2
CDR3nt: TGTGCCAGCAGCCTCTCAGGGGCGGGCTACACCTTC
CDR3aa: CASSLSGAGYTF

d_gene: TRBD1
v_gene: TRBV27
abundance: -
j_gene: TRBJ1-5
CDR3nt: TGTGCCAGCAGACCCATGACGGGACAGATTTATAGCAATCAGCCCCAGCATTTT
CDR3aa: CASRPMTGQIYSNQPQHF

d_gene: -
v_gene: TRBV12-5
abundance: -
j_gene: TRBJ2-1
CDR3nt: TGTGCTAGTGAAGAAGGCGCGGGCAATGAGCAGTTCTTC
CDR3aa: CASEEGAGNEQFF

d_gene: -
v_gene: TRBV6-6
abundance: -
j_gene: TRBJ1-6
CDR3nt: TGTGCCAGCAGTTACCCAGGGGCGAGAAATTCACCCCTCCACTTT
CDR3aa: CASSYPGARNSPLHF

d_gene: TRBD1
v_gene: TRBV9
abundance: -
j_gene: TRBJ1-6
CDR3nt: TGTGCCAGCAGCGCGGGGACAGTAGTTGGTTCACCCCTCCACTTT
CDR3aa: CASSAGTVVGSPLHF

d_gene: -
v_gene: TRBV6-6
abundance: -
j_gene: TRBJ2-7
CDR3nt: TGTGCCAGCAGTTGGCTGGGCGGACCCCCCTACGAGCAGTACTTC
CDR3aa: CASSWLGGPPYEQYF

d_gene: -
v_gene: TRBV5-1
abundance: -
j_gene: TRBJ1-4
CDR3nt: TGCGCCAGCAGAAGGGGGACCTTTAATGAAAAACTGTTTTTT
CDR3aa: CASRRGTFNEKLFF

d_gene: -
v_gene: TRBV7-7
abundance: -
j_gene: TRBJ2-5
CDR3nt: TGTGCCAGCAGCTCGAGTGGGACGGGGGGCCGAGAGACCCAGTACTTC
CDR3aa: CASSSSGTGGRETQYF

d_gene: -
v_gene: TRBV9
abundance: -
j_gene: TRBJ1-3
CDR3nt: TGTGCCAGCAGCTACCGGAGGGGAGGGTCTGGAAACACCATATATTTT
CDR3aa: CASSYRRGGSGNTIYF

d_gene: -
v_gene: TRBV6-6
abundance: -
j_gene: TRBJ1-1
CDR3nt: TGTGCCAGCACCTTAGGGCAGGCTATGAACACTGAAGCTTTCTTT
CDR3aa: CASTLGQAMNTEAFF